These T cell receptor beta chains were read from a single sample in a study of regulatory T cells in long-lasting Graves disease. Each CDR3 protein is one row after TCRdb ran MiXCR on the multiplex PCR reads. The top ten clones hold about a quarter of a sample with some 450,000 distinct CDR3 sequences, 23% of them seen once. The source was peripheral blood mononuclear cells (PBMCs), collected when the disease was refractory, from a patient treated with antithyroid drugs. The receptors shown here come from a female donor with Graves disease. CDR3s include the opening cysteine and the closing phenylalanine or tryptophan. Clone size is not always given. Where it is, it says once, few, many or a class for expanded clones.

many | TRBJ2-2 | TRBV2 | CASRKWVAGANTGELFF
NA | TRBJ1-1 | TRBV5-4 | CASSKGPAGGPRAFF
NA | TRBJ2-2 | TRBV6-1 | CASSGRPTGYTGELFF
many | TRBJ2-7 | TRBV28 | CASRPGLAREQYF
NA | TRBJ1-2 | TRBV28 | CASRTIYEQYFGPGTYGYTF
many | TRBJ2-5 | TRBV7-8 | CASSPPAQPLEGQYF
few | TRBJ2-4 | TRBV12-3/TRBV12-4 | CASSLTGVNIQYF
many | TRBJ2-7 | TRBV5-1 | CASSDRAYGSYEQYF
few | TRBJ1-5 | TRBV3-1 | CASSPMGVGNQPQHF
few | TRBJ2-2 | TRBV7-9 | CASSLPLRELFF
NA | TRBJ2-1 | TRBV28 | CASRYRDYNEQFF